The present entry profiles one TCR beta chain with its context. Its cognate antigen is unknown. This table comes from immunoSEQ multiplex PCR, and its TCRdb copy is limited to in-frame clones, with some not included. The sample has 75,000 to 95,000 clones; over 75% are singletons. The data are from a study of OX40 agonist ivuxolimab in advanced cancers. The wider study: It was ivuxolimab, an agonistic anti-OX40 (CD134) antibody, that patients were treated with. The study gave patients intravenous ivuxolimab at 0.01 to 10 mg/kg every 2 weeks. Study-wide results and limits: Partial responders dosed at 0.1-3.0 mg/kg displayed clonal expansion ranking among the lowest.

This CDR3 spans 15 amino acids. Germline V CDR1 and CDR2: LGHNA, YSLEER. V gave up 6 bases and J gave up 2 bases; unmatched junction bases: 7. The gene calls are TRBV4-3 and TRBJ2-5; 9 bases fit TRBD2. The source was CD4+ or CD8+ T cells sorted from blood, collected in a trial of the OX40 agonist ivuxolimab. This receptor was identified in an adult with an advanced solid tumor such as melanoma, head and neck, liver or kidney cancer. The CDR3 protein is CASSYETSGQETQYF. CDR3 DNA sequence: TGCGCCAGCAGTTACGAGACTAGCGGACAAGAGACCCAGTACTTC.